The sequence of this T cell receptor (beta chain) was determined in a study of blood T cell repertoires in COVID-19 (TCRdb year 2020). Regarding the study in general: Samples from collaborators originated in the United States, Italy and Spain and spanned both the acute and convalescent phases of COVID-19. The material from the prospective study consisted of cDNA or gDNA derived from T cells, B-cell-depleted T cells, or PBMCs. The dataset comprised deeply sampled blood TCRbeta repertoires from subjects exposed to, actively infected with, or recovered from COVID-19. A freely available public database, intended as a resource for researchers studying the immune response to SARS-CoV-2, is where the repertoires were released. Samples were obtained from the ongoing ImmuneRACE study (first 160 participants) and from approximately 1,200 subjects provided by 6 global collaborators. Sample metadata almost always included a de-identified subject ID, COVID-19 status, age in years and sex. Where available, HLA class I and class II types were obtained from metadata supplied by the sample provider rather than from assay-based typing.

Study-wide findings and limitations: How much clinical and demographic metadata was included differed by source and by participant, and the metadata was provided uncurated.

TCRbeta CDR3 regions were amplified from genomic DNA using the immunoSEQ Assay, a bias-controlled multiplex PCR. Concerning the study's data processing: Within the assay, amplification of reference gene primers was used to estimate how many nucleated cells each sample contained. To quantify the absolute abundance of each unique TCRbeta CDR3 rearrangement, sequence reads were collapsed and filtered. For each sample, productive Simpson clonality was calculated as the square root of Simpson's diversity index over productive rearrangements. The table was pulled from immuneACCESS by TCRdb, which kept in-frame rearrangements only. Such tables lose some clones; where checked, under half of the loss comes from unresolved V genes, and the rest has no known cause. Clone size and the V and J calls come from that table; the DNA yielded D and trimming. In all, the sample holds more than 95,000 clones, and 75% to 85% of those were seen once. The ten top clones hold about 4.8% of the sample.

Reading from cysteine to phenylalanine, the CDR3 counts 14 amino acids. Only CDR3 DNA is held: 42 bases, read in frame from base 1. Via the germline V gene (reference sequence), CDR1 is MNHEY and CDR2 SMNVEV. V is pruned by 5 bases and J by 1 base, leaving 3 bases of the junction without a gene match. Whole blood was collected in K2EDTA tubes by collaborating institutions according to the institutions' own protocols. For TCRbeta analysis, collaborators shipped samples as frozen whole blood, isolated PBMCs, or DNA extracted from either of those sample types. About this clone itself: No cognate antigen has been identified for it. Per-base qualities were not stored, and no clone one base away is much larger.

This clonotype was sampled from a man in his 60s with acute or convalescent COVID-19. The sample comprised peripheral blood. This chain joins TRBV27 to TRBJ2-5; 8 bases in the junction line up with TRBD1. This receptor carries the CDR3 CASSRTGIQETQYF. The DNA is TGTGCCAGCAGTCGGACAGGGATCCAAGAGACCCAGTACTTC.